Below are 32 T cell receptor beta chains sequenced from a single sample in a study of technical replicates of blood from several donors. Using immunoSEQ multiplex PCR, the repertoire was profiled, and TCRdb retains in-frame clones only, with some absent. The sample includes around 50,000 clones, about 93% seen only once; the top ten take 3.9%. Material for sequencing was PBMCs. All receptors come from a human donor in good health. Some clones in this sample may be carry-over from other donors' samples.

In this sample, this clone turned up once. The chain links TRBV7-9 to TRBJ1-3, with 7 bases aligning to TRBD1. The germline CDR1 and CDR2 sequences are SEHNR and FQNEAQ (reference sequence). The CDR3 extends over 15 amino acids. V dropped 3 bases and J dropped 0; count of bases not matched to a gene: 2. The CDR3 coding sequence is TGTGCCAGCAGCTTTCAGGGGGACTCTGGAAACACCATATATTTT. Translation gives CASSFQGDSGNTIYF.

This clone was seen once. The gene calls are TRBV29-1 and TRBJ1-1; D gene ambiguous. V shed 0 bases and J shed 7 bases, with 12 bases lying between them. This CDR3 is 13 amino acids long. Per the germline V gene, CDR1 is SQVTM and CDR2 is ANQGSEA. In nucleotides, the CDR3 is TGCAGCGTTGAAGATTCGGTATACCGTGAAGCTTTCTTT. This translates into CSVEDSVYREAFF.

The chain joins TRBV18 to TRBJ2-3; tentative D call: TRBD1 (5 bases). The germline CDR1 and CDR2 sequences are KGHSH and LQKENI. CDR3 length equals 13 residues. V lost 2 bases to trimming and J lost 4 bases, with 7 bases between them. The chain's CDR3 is CASSPGAADTQYF. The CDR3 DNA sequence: TGTGCCAGCTCACCAGGGGCGGCAGATACGCAGTATTTT.

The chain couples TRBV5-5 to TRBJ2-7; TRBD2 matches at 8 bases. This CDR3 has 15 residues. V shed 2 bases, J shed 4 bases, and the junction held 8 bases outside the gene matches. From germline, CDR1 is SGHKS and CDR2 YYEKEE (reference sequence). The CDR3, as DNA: TGTGCCAGCAGCTTTATCGCGGGGGGCGTATACGAGCAGTACTTC. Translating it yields CASSFIAGGVYEQYF.

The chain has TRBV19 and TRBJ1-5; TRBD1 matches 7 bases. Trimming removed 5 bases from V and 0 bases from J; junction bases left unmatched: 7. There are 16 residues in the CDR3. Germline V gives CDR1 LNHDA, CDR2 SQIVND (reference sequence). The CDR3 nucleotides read TGTGCCAGTAGTTCCGGGACAGCCTATAGCAATCAGCCCCAGCATTTT. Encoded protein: CASSSGTAYSNQPQHF.

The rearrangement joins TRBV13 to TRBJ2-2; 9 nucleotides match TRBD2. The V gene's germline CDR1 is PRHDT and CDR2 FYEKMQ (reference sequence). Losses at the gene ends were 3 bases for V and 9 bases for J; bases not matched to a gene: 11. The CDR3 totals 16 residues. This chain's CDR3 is CASSFTLAGIHRELFF. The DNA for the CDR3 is TGTGCCAGCAGCTTCACCCTAGCGGGAATCCACCGGGAGCTGTTTTTT.

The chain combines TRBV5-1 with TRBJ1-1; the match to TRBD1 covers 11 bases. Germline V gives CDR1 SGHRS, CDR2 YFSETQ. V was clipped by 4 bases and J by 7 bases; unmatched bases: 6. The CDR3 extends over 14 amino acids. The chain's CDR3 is CASSPRDRGYEAFF. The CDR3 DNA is TGCGCCAGCAGCCCCCGGGACAGGGGGTATGAAGCTTTCTTT.

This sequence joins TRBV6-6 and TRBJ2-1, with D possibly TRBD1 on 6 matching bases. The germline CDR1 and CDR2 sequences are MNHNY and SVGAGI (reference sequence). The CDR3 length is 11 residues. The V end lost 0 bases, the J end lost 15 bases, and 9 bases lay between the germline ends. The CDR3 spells CASSYSRGWFF. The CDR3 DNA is TGTGCCAGCAGTTACTCCAGGGGATGGTTCTTC.

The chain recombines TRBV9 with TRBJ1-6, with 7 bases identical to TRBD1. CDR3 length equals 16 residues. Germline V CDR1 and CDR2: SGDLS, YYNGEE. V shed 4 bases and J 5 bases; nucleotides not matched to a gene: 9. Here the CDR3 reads CASSSSGTENNSPLHF. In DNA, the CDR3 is TGTGCCAGCAGCTCTTCCGGGACAGAAAATAATTCACCCCTCCACTTT.

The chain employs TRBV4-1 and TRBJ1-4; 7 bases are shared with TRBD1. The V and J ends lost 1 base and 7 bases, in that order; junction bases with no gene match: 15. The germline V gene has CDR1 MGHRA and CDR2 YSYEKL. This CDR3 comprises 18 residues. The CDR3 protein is CASSQVPGIQGLSEKLFF. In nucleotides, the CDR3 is TGCGCCAGCAGCCAAGTTCCGGGCATACAGGGGCTCAGTGAAAAACTGTTTTTT.

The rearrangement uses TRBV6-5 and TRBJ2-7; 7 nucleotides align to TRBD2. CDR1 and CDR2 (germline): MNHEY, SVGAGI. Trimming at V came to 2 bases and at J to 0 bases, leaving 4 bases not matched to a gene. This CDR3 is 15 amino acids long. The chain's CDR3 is CASSYVLAGSYEQYF. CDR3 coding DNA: TGTGCCAGCAGTTACGTTTTAGCGGGCTCCTACGAGCAGTACTTC.

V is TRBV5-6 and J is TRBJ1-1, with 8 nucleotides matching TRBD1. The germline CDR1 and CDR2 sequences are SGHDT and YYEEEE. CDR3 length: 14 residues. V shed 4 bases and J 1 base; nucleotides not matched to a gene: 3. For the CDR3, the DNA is TGTGCCAGCAGCCCCGGGACAGGGAACACTGAAGCTTTCTTT. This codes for CASSPGTGNTEAFF. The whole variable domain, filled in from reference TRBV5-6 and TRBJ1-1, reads DAGVTQSPTHLIKTRGQQVTLRCSPKSGHDTVSWYQQALGQGPQFIFQYYEEEERQRGNFPDRFSGHQFPNYSSELNVNALLLGDSALYLCASSPGTGNTEAFFGQGTRLTVV.

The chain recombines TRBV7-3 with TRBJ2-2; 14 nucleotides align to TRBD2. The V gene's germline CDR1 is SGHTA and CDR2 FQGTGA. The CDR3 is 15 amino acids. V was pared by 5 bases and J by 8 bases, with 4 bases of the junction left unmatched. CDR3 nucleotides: TGTGCCAGCAGCCCCGGGACTAGCGGGAGAGGGGAGCTGTTTTTT. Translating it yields CASSPGTSGRGELFF. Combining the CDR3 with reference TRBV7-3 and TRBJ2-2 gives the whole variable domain GAGVSQTPSNKVTEKGKYVELRCDPISGHTALYWYRQSLGQGPEFLIYFQGTGAADDSGLPNDRFFAVRPEGSVSTLKIQRTERGDSAVYLCASSPGTSGRGELFFGEGSRLTVL.

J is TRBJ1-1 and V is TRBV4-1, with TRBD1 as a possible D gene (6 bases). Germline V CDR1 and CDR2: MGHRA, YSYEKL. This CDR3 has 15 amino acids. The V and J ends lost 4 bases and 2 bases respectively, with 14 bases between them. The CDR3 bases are TGCGCCAGCAGCCCATACGGGGGGGCCAACACTGAAGCTTTCTTT. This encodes CASSPYGGANTEAFF.

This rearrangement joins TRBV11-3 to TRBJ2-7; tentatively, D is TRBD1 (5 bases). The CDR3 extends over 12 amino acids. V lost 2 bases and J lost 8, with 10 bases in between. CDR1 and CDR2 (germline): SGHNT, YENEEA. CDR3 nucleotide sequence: TGTGCCAGCAGCTTATGGGGCGGTAAGCAGTACTTC. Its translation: CASSLWGGKQYF.

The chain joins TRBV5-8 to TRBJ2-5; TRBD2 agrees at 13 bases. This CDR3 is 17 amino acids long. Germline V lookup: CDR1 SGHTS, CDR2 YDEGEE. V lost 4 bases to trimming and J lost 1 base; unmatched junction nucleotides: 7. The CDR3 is CASSPGTSGAGQETQYF. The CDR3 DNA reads TGTGCCAGCAGCCCCGGGACTAGCGGGGCGGGCCAAGAGACCCAGTACTTC.

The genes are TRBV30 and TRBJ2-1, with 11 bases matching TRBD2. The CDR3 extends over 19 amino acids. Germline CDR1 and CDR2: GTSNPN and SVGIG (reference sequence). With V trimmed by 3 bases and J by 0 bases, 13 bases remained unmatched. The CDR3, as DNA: TGTGCCTGGAGAGCCGGGACTAGCGGAAAACAAAGCTCCTACAATGAGCAGTTCTTC. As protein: CAWRAGTSGKQSSYNEQFF.

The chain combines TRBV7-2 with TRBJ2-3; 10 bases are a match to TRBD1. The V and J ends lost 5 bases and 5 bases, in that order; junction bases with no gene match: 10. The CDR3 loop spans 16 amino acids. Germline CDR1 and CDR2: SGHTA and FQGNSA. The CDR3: CASSRKWDRGRDTQYF. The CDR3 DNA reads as TGTGCCAGCAGCCGCAAGTGGGACAGGGGAAGAGATACGCAGTATTTT.

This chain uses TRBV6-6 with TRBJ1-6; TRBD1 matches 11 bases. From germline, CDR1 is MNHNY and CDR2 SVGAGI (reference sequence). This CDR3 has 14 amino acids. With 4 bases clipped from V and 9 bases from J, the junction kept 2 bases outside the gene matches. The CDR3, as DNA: TGTGCCAGCAGTTCGGGACAGGGGGTTTCACCCCTCCACTTT. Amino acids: CASSSGQGVSPLHF.

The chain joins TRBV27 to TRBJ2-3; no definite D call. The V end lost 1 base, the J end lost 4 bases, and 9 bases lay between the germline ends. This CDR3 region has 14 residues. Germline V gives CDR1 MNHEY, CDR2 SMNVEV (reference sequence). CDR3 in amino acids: CASSLWAPSDTQYF. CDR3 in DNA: TGTGCCAGCAGTTTATGGGCGCCTTCAGATACGCAGTATTTT.

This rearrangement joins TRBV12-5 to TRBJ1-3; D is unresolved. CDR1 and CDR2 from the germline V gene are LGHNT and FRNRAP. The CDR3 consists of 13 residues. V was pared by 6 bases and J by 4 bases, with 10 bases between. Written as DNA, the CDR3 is TGTGCTAGTGGCCCCCGGGAAGGAAACACCATATATTTT. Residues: CASGPREGNTIYF.

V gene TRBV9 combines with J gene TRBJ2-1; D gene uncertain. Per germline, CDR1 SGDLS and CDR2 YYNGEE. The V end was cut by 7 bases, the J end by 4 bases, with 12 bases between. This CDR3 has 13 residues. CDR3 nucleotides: TGTGCCAGCGCAACCCTACCATACAATGAGCAGTTCTTC. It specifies CASATLPYNEQFF.

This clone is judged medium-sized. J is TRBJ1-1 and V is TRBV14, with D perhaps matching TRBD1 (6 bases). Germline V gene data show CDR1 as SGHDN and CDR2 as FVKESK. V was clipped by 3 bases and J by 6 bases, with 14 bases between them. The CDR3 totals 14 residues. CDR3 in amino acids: CASSHGVPGAEAFF. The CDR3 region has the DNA TGTGCCAGCAGCCATGGGGTCCCAGGGGCTGAAGCTTTCTTT. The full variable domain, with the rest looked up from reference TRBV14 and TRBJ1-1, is EAGVTQFPSHSVIEKGQTVTLRCDPISGHDNLYWYRRVMGKEIKFLLHFVKESKQDESGMPNNRFLAERTGGTYSTLKVQPAELEDSGVYFCASSHGVPGAEAFFGQGTRLTVV.

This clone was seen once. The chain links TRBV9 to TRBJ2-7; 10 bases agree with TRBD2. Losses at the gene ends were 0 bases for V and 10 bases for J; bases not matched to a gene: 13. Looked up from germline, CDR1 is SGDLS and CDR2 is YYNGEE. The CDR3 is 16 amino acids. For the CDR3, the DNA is TGTGCCAGCAGCGTAGAGCCGGCTAGCGGGAGCATAGGACAGTACTTC. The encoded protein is CASSVEPASGSIGQYF. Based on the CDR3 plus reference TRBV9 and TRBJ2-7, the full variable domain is DSGVTQTPKHLITATGQRVTLRCSPRSGDLSVYWYQQSLDQGLQFLIQYYNGEERAKGNILERFSAQQFPDLHSELNLSSLELGDSALYFCASSVEPASGSIGQYFGPGTRLTVT.

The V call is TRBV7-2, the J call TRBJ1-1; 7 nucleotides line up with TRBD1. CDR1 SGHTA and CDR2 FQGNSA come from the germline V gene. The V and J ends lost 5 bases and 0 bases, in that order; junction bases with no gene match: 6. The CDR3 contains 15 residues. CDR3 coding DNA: TGTGCCAGCAGCACCAAGGGGGCTTTGAACACTGAAGCTTTCTTT. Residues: CASSTKGALNTEAFF.

CDR3 DNA sequence: TGTGCCAGCAGCCCGAGACTAGCGGGATCGGGGCAGCAGTACTTC. Translating gives CASSPRLAGSGQQYF. The rearrangement joins TRBV21-1 to TRBJ2-7; no check of the table's D call, TRBD2, against the DNA was made. TRBV21-1 is labeled a pseudogene. The CDR3 covers 15 residues.

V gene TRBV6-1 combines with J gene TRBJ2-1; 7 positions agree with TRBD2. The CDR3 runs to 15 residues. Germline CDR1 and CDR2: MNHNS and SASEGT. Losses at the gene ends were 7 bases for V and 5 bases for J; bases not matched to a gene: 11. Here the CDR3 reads CASTPRGRKDNEQFF. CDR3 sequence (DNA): TGTGCCAGCACCCCCCGCGGGAGAAAGGACAATGAGCAGTTCTTC.

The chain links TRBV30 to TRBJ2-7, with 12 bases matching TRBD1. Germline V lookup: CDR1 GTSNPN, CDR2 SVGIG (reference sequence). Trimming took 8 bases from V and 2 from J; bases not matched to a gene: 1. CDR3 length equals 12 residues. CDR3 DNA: TGTGCCGGGGACAGGGGGCCCTACGAGCAGTACTTC. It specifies CAGDRGPYEQYF.

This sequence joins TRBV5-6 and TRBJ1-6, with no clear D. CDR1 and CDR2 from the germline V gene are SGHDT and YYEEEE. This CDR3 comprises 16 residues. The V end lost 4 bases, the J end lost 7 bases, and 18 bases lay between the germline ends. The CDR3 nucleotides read TGTGCCAGCAGCCGGGTGGCCAGCTCATTAAATTCACCCCTCCACTTT. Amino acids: CASSRVASSLNSPLHF.

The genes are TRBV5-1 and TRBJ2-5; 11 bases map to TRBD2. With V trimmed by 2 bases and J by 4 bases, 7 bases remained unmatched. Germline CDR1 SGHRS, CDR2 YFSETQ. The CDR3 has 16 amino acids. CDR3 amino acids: CASSFSSGGRGETQYF. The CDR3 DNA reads TGCGCCAGCAGCTTCTCTAGCGGGGGGAGAGGAGAGACCCAGTACTTC. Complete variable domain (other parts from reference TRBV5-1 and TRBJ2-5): KAGVTQTPRYLIKTRGQQVTLSCSPISGHRSVSWYQQTPGQGLQFLFEYFSETQRNKGNFPGRFSGRQFSNSRSEMNVSTLELGDSALYLCASSFSSGGRGETQYFGPGTRLLVL.

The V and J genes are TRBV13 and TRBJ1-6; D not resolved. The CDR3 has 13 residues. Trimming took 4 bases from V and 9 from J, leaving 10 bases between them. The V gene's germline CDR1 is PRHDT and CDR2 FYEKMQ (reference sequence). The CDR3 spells CASSSRGFSPLHF. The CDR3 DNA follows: TGTGCCAGCAGCTCTCGGGGTTTTTCACCCCTCCACTTT.

This CDR3 reads CASSVRTSGNTGELFF. CDR3 in DNA: TGTGCCAGCAGCGTACGTACTAGCGGAAACACCGGGGAGCTGTTTTTT. The V call is TRBV9, the J call TRBJ2-2, with 8 bases lining up with TRBD2. Per germline, CDR1 SGDLS and CDR2 YYNGEE. This CDR3 has 16 amino acids. V was clipped by 1 base and J by 2 bases; unmatched bases: 4.